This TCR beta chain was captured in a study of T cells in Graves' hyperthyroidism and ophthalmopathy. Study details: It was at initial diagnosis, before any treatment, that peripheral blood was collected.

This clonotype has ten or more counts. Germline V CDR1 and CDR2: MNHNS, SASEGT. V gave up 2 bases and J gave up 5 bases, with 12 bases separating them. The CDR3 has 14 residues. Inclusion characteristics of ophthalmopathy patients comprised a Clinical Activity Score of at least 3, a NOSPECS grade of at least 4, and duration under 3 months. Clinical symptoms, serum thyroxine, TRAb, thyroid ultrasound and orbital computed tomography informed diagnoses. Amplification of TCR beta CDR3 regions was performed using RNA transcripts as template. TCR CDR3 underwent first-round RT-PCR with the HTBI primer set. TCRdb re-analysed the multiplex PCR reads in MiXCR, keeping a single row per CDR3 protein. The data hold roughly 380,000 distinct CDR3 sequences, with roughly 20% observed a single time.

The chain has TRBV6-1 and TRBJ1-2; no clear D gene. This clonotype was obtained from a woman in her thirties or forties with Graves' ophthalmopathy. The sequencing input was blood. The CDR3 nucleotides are TGTGCCAGCAGTGAATGGGTAGGAAGTTATGGCTACACCTTC. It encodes CASSEWVGSYGYTF.